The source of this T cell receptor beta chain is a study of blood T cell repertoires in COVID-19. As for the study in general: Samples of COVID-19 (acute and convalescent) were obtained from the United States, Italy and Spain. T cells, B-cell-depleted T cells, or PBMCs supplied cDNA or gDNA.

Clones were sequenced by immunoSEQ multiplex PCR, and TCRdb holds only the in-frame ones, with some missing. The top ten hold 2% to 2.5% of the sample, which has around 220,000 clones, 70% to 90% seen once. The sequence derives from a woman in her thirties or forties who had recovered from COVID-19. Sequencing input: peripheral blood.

CDR3 sequence: CASSATGDSSYNSPLHF. For the CDR3, the DNA is TGTGCCAGCAGTGCGACAGGGGACAGCTCCTATAATTCACCCCTCCACTTT. This chain uses TRBV6-2 or TRBV6-3 with TRBJ1-6; 8 bases fit TRBD1. Germline CDR1 and CDR2: MNHEY and SVGEGT. The CDR3 length is 17 residues. V shed 5 bases and J 0 bases; nucleotides not matched to a gene: 6.